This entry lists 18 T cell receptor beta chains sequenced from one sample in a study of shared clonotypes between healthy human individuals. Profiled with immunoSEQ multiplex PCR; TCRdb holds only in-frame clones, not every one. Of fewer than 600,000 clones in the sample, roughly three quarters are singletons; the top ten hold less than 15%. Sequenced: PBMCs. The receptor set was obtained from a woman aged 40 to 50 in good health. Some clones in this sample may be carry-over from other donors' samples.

This chain's CDR3 is CASSLSGSQETQYF. The CDR3 region has the DNA TGCGCCAGCAGCTTGTCAGGGTCCCAAGAGACCCAGTACTTC. V is TRBV5-1 and J is TRBJ2-5; possibly TRBD1 for D (5 bases). The CDR3 runs to 14 residues. Between the trimmed V and J ends, which lost 1 base and 1 base, there was a span of 8 bases. Germline assignment: CDR1 SGHRS and CDR2 YFSETQ.

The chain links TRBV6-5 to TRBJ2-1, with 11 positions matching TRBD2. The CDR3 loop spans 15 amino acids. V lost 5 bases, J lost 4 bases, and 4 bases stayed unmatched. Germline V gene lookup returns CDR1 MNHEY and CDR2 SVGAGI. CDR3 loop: CASSQTSGTYNEQFF. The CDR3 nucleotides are TGTGCCAGCAGTCAGACTAGCGGGACGTACAATGAGCAGTTCTTC.

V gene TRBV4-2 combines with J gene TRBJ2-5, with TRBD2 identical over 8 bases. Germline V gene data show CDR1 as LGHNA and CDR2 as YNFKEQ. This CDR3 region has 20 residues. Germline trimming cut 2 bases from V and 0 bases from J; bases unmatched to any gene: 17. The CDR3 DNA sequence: TGTGCCAGCAGCCAACCGCCACTAGCGGCATCACTCGGGTACCAAGAGACCCAGTACTTC. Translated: CASSQPPLAASLGYQETQYF.

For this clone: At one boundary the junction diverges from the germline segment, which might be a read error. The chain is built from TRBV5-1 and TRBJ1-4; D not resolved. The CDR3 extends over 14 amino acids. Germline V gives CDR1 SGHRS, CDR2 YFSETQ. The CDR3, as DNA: TGCACCAGCAGCTTGTCGGATAGGAATGAAAAACTGTTTTTT. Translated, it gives CTSSLSDRNEKLFF.

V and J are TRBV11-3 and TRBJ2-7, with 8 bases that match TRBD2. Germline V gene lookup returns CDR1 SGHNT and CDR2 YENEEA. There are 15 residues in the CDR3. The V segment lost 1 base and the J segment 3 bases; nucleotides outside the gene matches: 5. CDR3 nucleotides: TGTGCCAGCAGCTTAGCCCCGACTAGCGTCTACGAGCAGTACTTC. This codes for CASSLAPTSVYEQYF.

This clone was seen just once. The CDR3 loop is CASRLSGSDYNEQFF. The DNA for the CDR3 is TGTGCCAGCAGACTTAGCGGGAGTGACTACAATGAGCAGTTCTTC. The J gene is TRBJ2-1, the V gene TRBV4-2; 9 bases are shared with TRBD2. Germline-derived CDR1 and CDR2 are LGHNA and YNFKEQ. CDR3 length: 15 amino acids. The V gene end was trimmed by 6 bases and the J gene end by 3 bases; junction bases not matched to a gene: 6.

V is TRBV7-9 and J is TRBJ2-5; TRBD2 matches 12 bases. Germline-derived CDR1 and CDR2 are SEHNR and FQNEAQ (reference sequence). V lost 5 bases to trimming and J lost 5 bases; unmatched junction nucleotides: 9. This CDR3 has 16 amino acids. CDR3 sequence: CASSPRLAGDRETQYF. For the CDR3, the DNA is TGTGCCAGCAGCCCACGACTAGCGGGAGATCGGGAGACCCAGTACTTC.

Here the CDR3 reads CATSRSEQYF. The CDR3 bases are TGTGCCACCAGTAGGAGCGAGCAGTACTTC. The chain uses TRBV15 and TRBJ2-7; D is ambiguous. V was shortened by 6 bases and J by 6 bases, with 6 bases between the two germline ends. The CDR3 totals 10 residues. Germline CDR1 and CDR2: LNHNV and YYDKDF (reference sequence).

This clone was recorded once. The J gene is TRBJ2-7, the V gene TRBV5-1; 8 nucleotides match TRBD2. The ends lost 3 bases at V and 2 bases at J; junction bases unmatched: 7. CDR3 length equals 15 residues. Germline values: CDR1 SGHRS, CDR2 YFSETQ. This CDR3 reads CASSWRGSGTYEQYF. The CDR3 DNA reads TGCGCCAGCAGCTGGCGGGGTAGCGGGACCTACGAGCAGTACTTC.

This CDR3 is CASSFGLAGPSYNEQFF. As DNA, the CDR3 is TGTGCCAGCAGCTTTGGCCTAGCGGGACCCTCCTACAATGAGCAGTTCTTC. This chain uses TRBV11-2 with TRBJ2-1; 9 bases align to TRBD2. CDR1 is SGHAT, CDR2 FQNNGV, per germline. The V segment lost 3 bases and the J segment 0 bases; nucleotides outside the gene matches: 6. This CDR3 is 17 amino acids long.

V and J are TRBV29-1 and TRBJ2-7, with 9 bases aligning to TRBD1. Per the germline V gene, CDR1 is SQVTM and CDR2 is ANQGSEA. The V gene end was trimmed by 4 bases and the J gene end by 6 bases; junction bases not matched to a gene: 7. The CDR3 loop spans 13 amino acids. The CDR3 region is CSVAMGQGVEQYF. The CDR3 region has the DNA TGCAGCGTTGCCATGGGACAGGGTGTCGAGCAGTACTTC.

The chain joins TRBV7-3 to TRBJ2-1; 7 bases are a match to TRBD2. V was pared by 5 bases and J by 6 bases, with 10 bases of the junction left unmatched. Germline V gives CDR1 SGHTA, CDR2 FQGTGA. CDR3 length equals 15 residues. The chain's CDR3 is CASSASSGGVNEQFF. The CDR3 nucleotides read TGTGCCAGCAGCGCCTCTAGCGGAGGGGTCAATGAGCAGTTCTTC. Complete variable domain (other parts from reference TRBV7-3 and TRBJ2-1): GAGVSQTPSNKVTEKGKYVELRCDPISGHTALYWYRQSLGQGPEFLIYFQGTGAADDSGLPNDRFFAVRPEGSVSTLKIQRTERGDSAVYLCASSASSGGVNEQFFGPGTRLTVL.

The CDR3 sequence is CASSAGTGLATNEKLFF. In DNA form, the CDR3 reads TGTGCCAGCAGTGCCGGGACAGGGCTCGCAACTAATGAAAAACTGTTTTTT. The rearrangement uses TRBV27 and TRBJ1-4; TRBD1 agrees at 9 bases. The junction had 7 bases not matched to a gene; V was cut back by 5 bases and J by 0 bases. The germline CDR1 and CDR2 sequences are MNHEY and SMNVEV (reference sequence). The CDR3 has 17 residues. Complete variable domain (other parts from reference TRBV27 and TRBJ1-4): EAQVTQNPRYLITVTGKKLTVTCSQNMNHEYMSWYRQDPGLGLRQIYYSMNVEVTDKGDVPEGYKVSRKEKRNFPLILESPSPNQTSLYFCASSAGTGLATNEKLFFGSGTQLSVL.

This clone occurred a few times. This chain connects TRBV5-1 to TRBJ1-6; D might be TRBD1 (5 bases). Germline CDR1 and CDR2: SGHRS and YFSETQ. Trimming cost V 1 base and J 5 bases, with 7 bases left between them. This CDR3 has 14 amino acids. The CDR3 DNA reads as TGCGCCAGCAGCTTGCGGGGGAATAATTCACCCCTCCACTTT. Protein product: CASSLRGNNSPLHF.

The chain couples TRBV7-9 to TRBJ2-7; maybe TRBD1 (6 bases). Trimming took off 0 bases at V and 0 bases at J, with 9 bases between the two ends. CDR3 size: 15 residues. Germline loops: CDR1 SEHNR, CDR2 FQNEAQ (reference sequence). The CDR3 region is CASSLAGALSYEQYF. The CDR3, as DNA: TGTGCCAGCAGCTTAGCGGGGGCCCTCTCCTACGAGCAGTACTTC.

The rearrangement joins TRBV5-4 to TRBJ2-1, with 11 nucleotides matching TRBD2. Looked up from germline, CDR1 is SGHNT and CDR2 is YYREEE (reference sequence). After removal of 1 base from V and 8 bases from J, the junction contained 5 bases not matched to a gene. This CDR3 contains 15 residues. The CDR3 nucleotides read TGTGCCAGCAGCTTGACTAGCGGGAGCGTCTATGAGCAGTTCTTC. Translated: CASSLTSGSVYEQFF.

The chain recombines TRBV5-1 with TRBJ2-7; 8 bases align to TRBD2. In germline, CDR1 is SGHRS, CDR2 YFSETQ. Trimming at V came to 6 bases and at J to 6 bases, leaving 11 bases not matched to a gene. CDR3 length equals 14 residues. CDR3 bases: TGCGCCAGCAAGCCAGCGGGAGCCCTAGTCGAGCAGTACTTC. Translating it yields CASKPAGALVEQYF.

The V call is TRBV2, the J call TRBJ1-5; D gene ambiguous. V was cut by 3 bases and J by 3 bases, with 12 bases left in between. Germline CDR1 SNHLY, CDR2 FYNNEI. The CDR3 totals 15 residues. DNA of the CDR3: TGTGCCAGCAGTGATACTGGACGATTCAATCAGCCCCAGCATTTT. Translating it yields CASSDTGRFNQPQHF.